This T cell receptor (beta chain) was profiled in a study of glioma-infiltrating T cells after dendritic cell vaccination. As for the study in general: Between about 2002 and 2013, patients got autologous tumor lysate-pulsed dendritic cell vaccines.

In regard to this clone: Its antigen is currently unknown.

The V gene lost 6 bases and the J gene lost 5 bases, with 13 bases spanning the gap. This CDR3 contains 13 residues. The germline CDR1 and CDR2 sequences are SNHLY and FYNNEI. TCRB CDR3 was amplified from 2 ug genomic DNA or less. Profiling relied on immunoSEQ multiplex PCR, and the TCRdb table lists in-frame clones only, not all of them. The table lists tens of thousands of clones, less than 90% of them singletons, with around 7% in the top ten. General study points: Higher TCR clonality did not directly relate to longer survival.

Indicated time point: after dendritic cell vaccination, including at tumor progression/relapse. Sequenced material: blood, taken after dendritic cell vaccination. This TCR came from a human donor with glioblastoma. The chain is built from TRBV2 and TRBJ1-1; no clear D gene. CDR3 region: CASRYIRETEAFF. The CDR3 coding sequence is TGTGCCAGCAGATACATTAGGGAGACTGAAGCTTTCTTT.